The T cell receptor beta chain described here comes from a study of T cell responses to AZD1222 COVID-19 vaccine. To note about this clone: The antigen is not known.

With V trimmed by 9 bases and J by 4 bases, 8 bases remained unmatched. The germline V gene has CDR1 LNHDA and CDR2 SQIVND (reference sequence). The CDR3 consists of 14 residues. The study, taken as a whole, reports: Seropositive status at baseline applied to only a handful of AZD1222 recipients.

Some clones are missing from TCRdb's copy, which holds only in-frame ones; the method was immunoSEQ multiplex PCR. The sample carries roughly 190,000 clones, approximately 91% recorded once. The sample here was peripheral blood, taken on day 0 of AZD1222 vaccination. The TCR sequence derives from an adult in good health. The gene calls are TRBV19 and TRBJ1-4, with TRBD1 matching over 7 bases. The chain's CDR3 is CARSRDSHNEKLFF. CDR3 nucleotides: TGTGCCAGATCACGGGACAGCCATAATGAAAAACTGTTTTTT. Based on the CDR3 plus reference TRBV19 and TRBJ1-4, the full variable domain is DGGITQSPKYLFRKEGQNVTLSCEQNLNHDAMYWYRQDPGQGLRLIYYSQIVNDFQKGDIAEGYSVSREKKESFPLTVTSAQKNPTAFYLCARSRDSHNEKLFFGSGTQLSVL.